The sequence of this TCR beta chain was determined in a study of cytomegalovirus exposure and HLA in healthy donors. Study-level points and caveats: Many donors carried some public TCRs, although rarity characterized most TCR sequences.

Primers included in the PCR were 60 Vbeta and 13 Jbeta primers. This table comes from immunoSEQ multiplex PCR, and its TCRdb copy is limited to in-frame clones, with some not included. The data hold 150,000 to 200,000 clones, with over 75% observed a single time. The table lists this clone with a few counts. No antigen is known for it. Source material: PBMCs. The clonotype comes from a man aged 55-75 years in good health and CMV-seronegative.

The CDR3 region has the DNA TGTGCCAGTAGTCCCCAGGGGATGAGGGAAAAACTGTTTTTT. It codes for CASSPQGMREKLFF. This sequence joins TRBV19 and TRBJ1-4; D may be TRBD1 (6 bases). There are 14 residues in the CDR3. Trimming shortened V by 5 bases and J by 8 bases, and 15 bases separated the two germline ends. Germline-derived CDR1 and CDR2 are LNHDA and SQIVND (reference sequence).